Below, one TCR beta chain is given with its context. What it binds is not known. The record originates from a study of OX40 agonist ivuxolimab in advanced cancers. General study results and limits: At 0.1-3.0 mg/kg, partial responders had clonal expansion among the lowest observed.

Measured with immunoSEQ multiplex PCR; TCRdb has only the in-frame clones, and not every one. The repertoire holds roughly 17,000 clones, with more than 65% as singletons. Germline CDR1 SNHLY, CDR2 FYNNEI. This CDR3 is 12 amino acids long. V was shortened by 7 bases and J by 11 bases, with 14 bases between the two germline ends. This clonotype was obtained from an adult with an advanced solid tumor such as melanoma, head and neck, liver or kidney cancer. The chain links TRBV2 to TRBJ1-4; D may be TRBD1 (6 bases). The source was CD4+ or CD8+ T cells sorted from blood, collected in a trial of the OX40 agonist ivuxolimab. Here the CDR3 reads CASTNSGDKLFF. DNA for the CDR3: TGTGCCAGCACTAACTCAGGGGACAAACTGTTTTTT.